This section outlines one TCR beta chain sequence together with its context. The data originate from a study of cytomegalovirus exposure and HLA in healthy donors. All the people who gave samples were healthy bone marrow donors. Amplification used 60 Vbeta primers and 13 Jbeta primers. Measured with immunoSEQ multiplex PCR; TCRdb has only the in-frame clones, and not every one. Of about 140,000 clones listed, 70% to 90% are singletons. Germline assignment: CDR1 SGHTA and CDR2 FQGTGA. Trimming cost V 1 base and J 7 bases; bases outside gene matches: 4. This CDR3 is 15 amino acids long. The material sequenced was PBMCs. The J gene is TRBJ2-2, the V gene TRBV7-3; 9 bases are a match to TRBD1. The sequence came from a middle-aged woman in good health and CMV-seropositive. The CDR3 nucleotides are TGTGCCAGCAGCTTAAACACAGGGGGCGTCGGGGAGCTGTTTTTT. It yields the protein CASSLNTGGVGELFF.